The next 29 T cell receptor beta chains were all read from a single sample in a study of blood T cell repertoires in COVID-19 (dated by TCRdb to 2018 to 2020). The method was the immunoSEQ multiplex PCR assay. TCRdb limited this immuneACCESS table to in-frame rearrangements with V and J called. A share of clones is missing; checked studies link under half to unresolved V genes, and the rest is unexplained. In all, the sample holds about 45,000 clones, and roughly 76% of those were seen once. The ten largest clones capture roughly 28% of the sample. The source material was peripheral blood. Receptor source: a woman aged 65 to 85 with acute or convalescent COVID-19.

Concerning this clone itself: The sample has other DNA sequences that encode this CDR3 too. The chain recombines TRBV7-6 with TRBJ1-1; D remains unclear. V gave up 5 bases and J gave up 2 bases, with 12 bases separating them. The CDR3 totals 14 residues. Germline V gene lookup returns CDR1 SGHVS and CDR2 FNYEAQ. CDR3 amino acids: CASSPTGLNTEAFF. DNA for the CDR3: TGTGCCAGCAGCCCAACGGGTCTTAACACTGAAGCTTTCTTT.

The CDR3 region has the DNA TGTGCCAGCAGCTTAAACCTCCCCAGGGACACTGAAGCTTTCTTT. This encodes CASSLNLPRDTEAFF. The V gene is TRBV7-6, the J gene TRBJ1-1, with D perhaps matching TRBD1 (5 bases). The CDR3 extends over 15 amino acids. Deletions cut 2 bases from V and 3 bases from J, with 13 bases between. Germline loops: CDR1 SGHVS, CDR2 FNYEAQ.

The V gene is TRBV5-1, the J gene TRBJ1-4, with D uncertain. Germline V gives CDR1 SGHRS, CDR2 YFSETQ. V shed 4 bases and J shed 5 bases, with 15 bases lying between them. The CDR3 runs to 15 residues. The CDR3 is CASSPRTGTNEKLFF. Here the CDR3 DNA reads TGCGCCAGCAGCCCCAGGACGGGAACGAATGAAAAACTGTTTTTT.

The CDR3 DNA is TGTGCCAGTAGTCAGGGGGCCAAGCAGCCCCAGCATTTT. Translation gives CASSQGAKQPQHF. V usage is TRBV19 and J usage is TRBJ1-5; 8 bases are a match to TRBD1. V lost 5 bases to trimming and J lost 7 bases; unmatched junction nucleotides: 4. The length of the CDR3 is 13 residues. Germline values: CDR1 LNHDA, CDR2 SQIVND (reference sequence). The full variable domain, rest sourced from reference TRBV19 and TRBJ1-5, is DGGITQSPKYLFRKEGQNVTLSCEQNLNHDAMYWYRQDPGQGLRLIYYSQIVNDFQKGDIAEGYSVSREKKESFPLTVTSAQKNPTAFYLCASSQGAKQPQHFGDGTRLSIL.

Here the CDR3 DNA reads TGTGCCAGCAGTTTAGCGGAGCAACACTACGAGCAGTACTTC. It specifies CASSLAEQHYEQYF. V gene TRBV27 combines with J gene TRBJ2-7; D is unresolved. The CDR3 sequence is 14 residues long. Deletions cut 2 bases from V and 3 bases from J, with 11 bases between. Germline CDR1 reads MNHEY; CDR2 reads SMNVEV (reference sequence).

The chain employs TRBV5-6 and TRBJ2-7; D call uncertain. Germline assignment: CDR1 SGHDT and CDR2 YYEEEE. The CDR3 consists of 12 residues. The V end lost 3 bases, the J end lost 0 bases, and 4 bases lay between the germline ends. The CDR3 spells CASSSRSYEQYF. In DNA, the CDR3 is TGTGCCAGCAGCTCTCGCTCCTACGAGCAGTACTTC. The full variable domain, completed using reference TRBV5-6 and TRBJ2-7, is DAGVTQSPTHLIKTRGQQVTLRCSPKSGHDTVSWYQQALGQGPQFIFQYYEEEERQRGNFPDRFSGHQFPNYSSELNVNALLLGDSALYLCASSSRSYEQYFGPGTRLTVT.

This clone was observed a few times. This chain connects TRBV10-2 to TRBJ1-1; D unclear. The CDR3 contains 13 residues. V lost 7 bases, J lost 4 bases, and 13 bases lay in between. Germline V lookup: CDR1 WSHSY, CDR2 SAAADI. CDR3 in amino acids: CASTSDYVTEAFF. The CDR3 DNA reads as TGCGCCAGCACCTCGGACTACGTCACTGAAGCTTTCTTT.

V and J are TRBV30 and TRBJ1-1; no clear D gene. The CDR3 is 12 amino acids. V was shortened by 3 bases and J by 5 bases, with 10 bases between the two germline ends. Germline loops: CDR1 GTSNPN, CDR2 SVGIG (reference sequence). CDR3 loop: CAWSHRRTEAFF. CDR3 coding DNA: TGTGCCTGGAGCCATCGGAGGACTGAAGCTTTCTTT.

The rearrangement links TRBV10-3 to TRBJ1-5, with D uncertain. Trimming took 3 bases from V and 2 from J, leaving 17 bases between them. Germline lookup yields CDR1 ENHRY and CDR2 SYGVKD. This CDR3 contains 17 residues. The CDR3 spells CAISDNDGGSGNQPQHF. CDR3 bases: TGTGCCATCAGTGACAACGATGGAGGGTCAGGCAATCAGCCCCAGCATTTT.

This clone was observed a few times. The chain has TRBV7-3 and TRBJ2-2, with D maybe TRBD1 (6 bases). The germline V gene encodes CDR1 SGHTA and CDR2 FQGTGA. CDR3 length equals 19 residues. V shed 2 bases and J shed 7 bases, with 26 bases lying between them. The DNA for the CDR3 is TGTGCCAGCAGCTTACAAATTTCTTGGGGAACAGGGTTGAACGGGGAGCTGTTTTTT. Its protein is CASSLQISWGTGLNGELFF.

This chain connects TRBV7-9 to TRBJ2-1, with a possible D match to TRBD1 (5 bases). The germline V gene encodes CDR1 SEHNR and CDR2 FQNEAQ (reference sequence). Deletions cut 4 bases from V and 8 bases from J, with 9 bases between. The CDR3 is 12 amino acids. Here the CDR3 reads CASSSTGDEQFF. The CDR3 nucleotides read TGTGCCAGCAGCTCCACAGGCGATGAGCAGTTCTTC.

The chain links TRBV7-9 to TRBJ1-1; the D gene is possibly TRBD1 (5 bases). V gave up 0 bases and J gave up 1 base, with 9 bases separating them. The germline V gene has CDR1 SEHNR and CDR2 FQNEAQ (reference sequence). The CDR3 spans 15 residues. This CDR3 is CASSLAQGGNTEAFF. CDR3 DNA sequence: TGTGCCAGCAGCTTAGCGCAGGGAGGGAACACTGAAGCTTTCTTT.

The chain carries TRBV5-1 and TRBJ2-3, with TRBD2 matching 8 bases. Looked up from germline, CDR1 is SGHRS and CDR2 is YFSETQ. This CDR3 is 17 amino acids long. The V and J ends lost 0 bases and 4 bases, in that order; junction bases with no gene match: 10. This CDR3 reads CASSLGLRGGPADTQYF. The CDR3, as DNA: TGCGCCAGCAGCTTGGGTCTTCGGGGGGGCCCAGCAGATACGCAGTATTTT.

The V and J genes are TRBV30 and TRBJ2-7; D is possibly TRBD2 (5 bases). V gave up 3 bases and J gave up 5 bases, with 8 bases separating them. Germline assignment: CDR1 GTSNPN and CDR2 SVGIG (reference sequence). The CDR3 has 11 residues. The CDR3 nucleotides read TGTGCCTGGAGCGGGATCAACGAGCAGTACTTC. Its protein is CAWSGINEQYF.

The rearrangement uses TRBV10-1 and TRBJ1-2; TRBD1 is a possible D gene (5 bases). Germline V gene data show CDR1 as WNHNN and CDR2 as SYGVQD (reference sequence). The CDR3 loop spans 16 amino acids. Trimming pared 3 bases from V and 6 bases from J, leaving 20 bases between. CDR3 DNA sequence: TGCGCCAGCAGTGACGGGGGACTGGGGCCGACAAATGGCTACACCTTC. It encodes CASSDGGLGPTNGYTF.

The V call is TRBV7-8, the J call TRBJ2-7; TRBD2 agrees at 9 bases. The CDR3 is 15 amino acids. Germline CDR1 SGHVS, CDR2 FQNEAQ. The V and J ends lost 1 base and 5 bases, in that order; junction bases with no gene match: 6. The CDR3 loop is CASSLGGLAIDEQYF. The CDR3 DNA reads TGTGCCAGCAGCTTAGGAGGACTAGCGATTGACGAGCAGTACTTC. The variable domain in full, completed from reference TRBV7-8 and TRBJ2-7, reads GAGVSQSPRYKVAKRGQDVALRCDPISGHVSLFWYQQALGQGPEFLTYFQNEAQLDKSGLPSDRFFAERPEGSVSTLKIQRTQQEDSAVYLCASSLGGLAIDEQYFGPGTRLTVT.

The chain recombines TRBV7-8 with TRBJ2-2, with D possibly being TRBD1 (5 bases). The V gene lost 5 bases and the J gene lost 2 bases, with 15 bases spanning the gap. The CDR3 has 16 amino acids. The germline V gene encodes CDR1 SGHVS and CDR2 FQNEAQ. The DNA for the CDR3 is TGTGCCAGCAGCCCACCGCAGGGTATCAACACCGGGGAGCTGTTTTTT. Translated: CASSPPQGINTGELFF.

The CDR3 nucleotides are TGTGCCAGCAGTTTACTTCCCGGGGCGGGAACCGGGGAGCTGTTTTTT. Amino acid sequence: CASSLLPGAGTGELFF. The chain couples TRBV27 to TRBJ2-2, with a weak D call TRBD2 (6 bases). Per the germline V gene, CDR1 is MNHEY and CDR2 is SMNVEV (reference sequence). The germline V and J ends were trimmed by 2 bases and 5 bases, with 15 bases remaining between them. The CDR3 is 16 amino acids.

The chain uses TRBV7-9 and TRBJ2-5, with D unresolved. In germline, CDR1 is SEHNR, CDR2 FQNEAQ (reference sequence). The CDR3 totals 13 residues. Trimming stripped 1 base from V and 3 bases from J, with 6 bases between. The CDR3 loop is CASSLGAEETQYF. In DNA form, the CDR3 reads TGTGCCAGCAGCTTAGGGGCAGAAGAGACCCAGTACTTC. The whole variable domain, remainder taken from reference TRBV7-9 and TRBJ2-5, is DTGVSQNPRHKITKRGQNVTFRCDPISEHNRLYWYRQTLGQGPEFLTYFQNEAQLEKSRLLSDRFSAERPKGSFSTLEIQRTEQGDSAMYLCASSLGAEETQYFGPGTRLLVL.

The rearrangement joins TRBV5-5 to TRBJ2-1; possibly TRBD2 for D (5 bases). Germline V CDR1 and CDR2: SGHKS, YYEKEE (reference sequence). Trimming cost V 0 bases and J 0 bases, with 7 bases left between them. CDR3 length: 15 amino acids. CDR3 amino acids: CASSLVRDSYNEQFF. The CDR3, as DNA: TGTGCCAGCAGCTTGGTGAGGGACTCCTACAATGAGCAGTTCTTC.

The V call is TRBV6-4, the J call TRBJ2-1; TRBD1 matches at 7 bases. Trimming took 6 bases from V and 0 from J; bases not matched to a gene: 2. Per germline, CDR1 MRHNA and CDR2 SNTAGT. This CDR3 has 14 amino acids. CDR3 sequence reads: CASRRDSSYNEQFF. Here the CDR3 DNA reads TGTGCCAGCAGAAGGGACAGCTCCTACAATGAGCAGTTCTTC.

The chain has TRBV5-5 and TRBJ1-6, with D hard to call. This CDR3 comprises 15 residues. The germline V and J ends were trimmed by 3 bases and 9 bases, with 16 bases remaining between them. Germline V gives CDR1 SGHKS, CDR2 YYEKEE (reference sequence). The CDR3 sequence is CASSSQTGWGSPLHF. CDR3 nucleotides: TGTGCCAGCAGCTCTCAGACGGGGTGGGGTTCACCCCTCCACTTT.

The chain couples TRBV7-3 to TRBJ2-1; no definite D call. The CDR3 sequence is 15 residues long. V lost 3 bases and J 0 bases, leaving 9 bases between the germline ends. Germline assignment: CDR1 SGHTA and CDR2 FQGTGA. The CDR3 sequence is CASSFSGSSYNEQFF. The CDR3, as DNA: TGTGCCAGCAGCTTCTCAGGTTCCTCCTACAATGAGCAGTTCTTC. The complete variable domain, with remaining parts taken from reference TRBV7-3 and TRBJ2-1, reads GAGVSQTPSNKVTEKGKYVELRCDPISGHTALYWYRQSLGQGPEFLIYFQGTGAADDSGLPNDRFFAVRPEGSVSTLKIQRTERGDSAVYLCASSFSGSSYNEQFFGPGTRLTVL.

This clone was observed a handful of times. This chain links TRBV9 with TRBJ2-5; TRBD2 aligns across 12 bases. The J segment lost 3 bases and the V segment lost 3 bases, leaving 3 bases of the junction unmatched. The CDR3 length is 15 residues. The germline V gene has CDR1 SGDLS and CDR2 YYNGEE. CDR3 sequence (DNA): TGTGCCAGCAGCGCTAGCGGGGGGGTGGAAGAGACCCAGTACTTC. Its translation: CASSASGGVEETQYF.

The chain links TRBV18 to TRBJ1-3; D gene ambiguous. The V end lost 6 bases, the J end lost 2 bases, and 20 bases lay between the germline ends. The CDR3 runs to 17 residues. Germline V gene data show CDR1 as KGHSH and CDR2 as LQKENI. This chain's CDR3 is CASSSEGGSSTGNTIYF. For the CDR3, the DNA is TGTGCCAGCTCCTCAGAAGGAGGCTCCTCCACTGGAAACACCATATATTTT.

Ten or more counts support this clone. This chain's CDR3 is CASSILDFANTGELFF. Written as DNA, the CDR3 is TGTGCCAGTAGTATCTTGGACTTTGCGAACACCGGGGAGCTGTTTTTT. This chain connects TRBV19 to TRBJ2-2; a possible D gene is TRBD2 (5 bases). Germline CDR1 and CDR2: LNHDA and SQIVND (reference sequence). This CDR3 region has 16 residues. Deletions cut 3 bases from V and 0 bases from J, with 11 bases between.

The rearrangement uses TRBV18 and TRBJ1-4; D possibly corresponds to TRBD1 (6 bases). CDR1 is KGHSH and CDR2 is LQKENI in the germline V gene. This CDR3 has 13 residues. Between the trimmed V and J ends, which lost 8 bases and 0 bases, there was a span of 7 bases. CDR3 bases: TGTGCCAGCGAGGGGGCAACTAATGAAAAACTGTTTTTT. It is translated as CASEGATNEKLFF.

The V call is TRBV28, the J call TRBJ1-5, with TRBD1 matching 7 bases. Looked up from germline, CDR1 is MDHEN and CDR2 is SYDVKM. J gave up 3 bases and V 6 bases, and 8 bases lay outside the gene matches. CDR3 size: 15 residues. The CDR3 DNA follows: TGTGCCAGCAGCCCCTCCGACAGGGCCAATCAGCCCCAGCATTTT. Protein sequence: CASSPSDRANQPQHF.

DNA for the CDR3: TGTGCCAGCAGTCTAAGGACAGGTGCCTCGAACACCGGGGAGCTGTTTTTT. It translates to CASSLRTGASNTGELFF. This rearrangement joins TRBV6-6 to TRBJ2-2; 7 nucleotides agree with TRBD1. The CDR3 contains 17 residues. Germline CDR1 and CDR2: MNHNY and SVGAGI (reference sequence). The V segment lost 5 bases and the J segment 0 bases; nucleotides outside the gene matches: 9.